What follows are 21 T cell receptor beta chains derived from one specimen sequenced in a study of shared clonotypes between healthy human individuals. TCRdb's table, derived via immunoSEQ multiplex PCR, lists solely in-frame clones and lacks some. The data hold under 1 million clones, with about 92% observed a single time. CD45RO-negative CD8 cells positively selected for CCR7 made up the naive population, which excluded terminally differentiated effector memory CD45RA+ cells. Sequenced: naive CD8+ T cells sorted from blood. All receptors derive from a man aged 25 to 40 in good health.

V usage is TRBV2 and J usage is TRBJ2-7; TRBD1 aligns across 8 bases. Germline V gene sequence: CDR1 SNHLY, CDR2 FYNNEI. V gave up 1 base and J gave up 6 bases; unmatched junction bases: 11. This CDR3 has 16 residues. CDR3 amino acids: CASSEGSQGAFAEQYF. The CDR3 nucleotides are TGTGCCAGCAGTGAAGGGAGTCAGGGGGCTTTTGCCGAGCAGTACTTC.

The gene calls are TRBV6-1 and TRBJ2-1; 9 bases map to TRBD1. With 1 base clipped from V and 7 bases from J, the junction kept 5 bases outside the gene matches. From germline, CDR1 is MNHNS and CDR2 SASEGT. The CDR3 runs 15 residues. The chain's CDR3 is CASSEGTGAGNEQFF. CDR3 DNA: TGTGCCAGCAGTGAAGGGACAGGGGCTGGGAATGAGCAGTTCTTC.

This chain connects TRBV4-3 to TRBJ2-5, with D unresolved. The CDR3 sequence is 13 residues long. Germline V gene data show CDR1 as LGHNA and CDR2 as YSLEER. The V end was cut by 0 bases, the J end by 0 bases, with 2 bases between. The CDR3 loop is CASSQDNQETQYF. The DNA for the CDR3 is TGCGCCAGCAGCCAAGACAACCAAGAGACCCAGTACTTC.

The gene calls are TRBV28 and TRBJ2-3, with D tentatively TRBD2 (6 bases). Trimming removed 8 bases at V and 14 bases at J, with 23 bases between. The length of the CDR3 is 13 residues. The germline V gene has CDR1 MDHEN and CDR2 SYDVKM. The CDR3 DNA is TGTGCCAGCCGATTGCGGAACGGACTAAAAGGGTATTTT. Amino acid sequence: CASRLRNGLKGYF.

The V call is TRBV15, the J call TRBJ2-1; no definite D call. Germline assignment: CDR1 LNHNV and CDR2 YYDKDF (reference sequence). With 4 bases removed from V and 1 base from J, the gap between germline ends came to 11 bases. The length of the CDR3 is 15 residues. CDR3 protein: CATSKERISYNEQFF. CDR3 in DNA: TGTGCCACCAGCAAGGAGCGAATATCCTACAATGAGCAGTTCTTC.

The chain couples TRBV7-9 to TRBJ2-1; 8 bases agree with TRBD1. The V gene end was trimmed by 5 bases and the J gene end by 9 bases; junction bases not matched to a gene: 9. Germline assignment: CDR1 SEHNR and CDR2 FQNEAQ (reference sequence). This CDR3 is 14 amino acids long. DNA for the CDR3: TGTGCCAGCAGCCCAGGGACAGGTCACCCTGAGCAGTTCTTC. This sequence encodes CASSPGTGHPEQFF.

The CDR3 DNA follows: TGTGCCAGCAGCGGACAGCTCGAGGGGGGAAACATTCAGTACTTC. Amino acids: CASSGQLEGGNIQYF. The chain is built from TRBV6-6 and TRBJ2-4; D tentatively reads TRBD1 or TRBD2 (6 bases each). The CDR3 consists of 15 residues. Germline CDR1 reads MNHNY; CDR2 reads SVGAGI (reference sequence). V gave up 6 bases and J gave up 6 bases, with 18 bases separating them.

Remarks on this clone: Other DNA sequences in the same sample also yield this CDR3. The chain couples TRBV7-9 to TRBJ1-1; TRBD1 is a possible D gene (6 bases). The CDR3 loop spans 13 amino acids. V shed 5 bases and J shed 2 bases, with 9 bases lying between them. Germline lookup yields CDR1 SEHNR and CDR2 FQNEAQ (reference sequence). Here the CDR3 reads CASSPQGNTEAFF. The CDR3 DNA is TGTGCCAGCAGCCCACAGGGTAACACTGAAGCTTTCTTT.

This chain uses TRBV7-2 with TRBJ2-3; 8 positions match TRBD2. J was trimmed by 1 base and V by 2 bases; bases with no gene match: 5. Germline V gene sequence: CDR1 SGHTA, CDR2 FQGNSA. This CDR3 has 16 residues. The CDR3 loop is CASSLFGREGTDTQYF. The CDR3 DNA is TGTGCCAGCAGCTTATTCGGGCGGGAGGGCACAGATACGCAGTATTTT.

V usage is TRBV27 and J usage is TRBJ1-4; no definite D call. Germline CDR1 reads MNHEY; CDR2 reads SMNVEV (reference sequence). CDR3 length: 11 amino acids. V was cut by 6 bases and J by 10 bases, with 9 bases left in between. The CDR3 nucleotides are TGTGCCAGCAGAGGGATGGGAAAACTGTTTTTT. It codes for CASRGMGKLFF.

The CDR3: CASSSEDQQETQYF. The DNA for the CDR3 is TGTGCCAGCAGCTCAGAGGACCAACAAGAGACCCAGTACTTC. J is TRBJ2-5 and V is TRBV11-2; no clear D gene. Germline CDR1 and CDR2: SGHAT and FQNNGV. The CDR3 runs 14 residues. Trimming stripped 4 bases from V and 2 bases from J, with 11 bases between.

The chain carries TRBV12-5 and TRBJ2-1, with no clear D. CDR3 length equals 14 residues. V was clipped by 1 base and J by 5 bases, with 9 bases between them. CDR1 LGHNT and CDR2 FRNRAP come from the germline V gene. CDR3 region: CASGLANNHNEQFF. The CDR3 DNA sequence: TGTGCTAGTGGTTTGGCGAATAATCACAATGAGCAGTTCTTC.

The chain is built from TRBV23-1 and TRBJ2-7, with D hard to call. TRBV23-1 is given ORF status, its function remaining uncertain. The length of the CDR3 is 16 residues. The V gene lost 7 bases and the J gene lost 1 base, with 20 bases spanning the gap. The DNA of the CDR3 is TGCGCCAGCACCCCATTAGAGGCACGCAAATCCTACGAGCAGTACTTC. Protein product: CASTPLEARKSYEQYF.

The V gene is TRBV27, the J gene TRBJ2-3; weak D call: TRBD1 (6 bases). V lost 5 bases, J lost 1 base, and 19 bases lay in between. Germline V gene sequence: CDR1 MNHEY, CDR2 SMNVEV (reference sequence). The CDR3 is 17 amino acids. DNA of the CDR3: TGTGCCAGCAGTCCAACGGTCGGGACATCGGGCACAGATACGCAGTATTTT. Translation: CASSPTVGTSGTDTQYF.

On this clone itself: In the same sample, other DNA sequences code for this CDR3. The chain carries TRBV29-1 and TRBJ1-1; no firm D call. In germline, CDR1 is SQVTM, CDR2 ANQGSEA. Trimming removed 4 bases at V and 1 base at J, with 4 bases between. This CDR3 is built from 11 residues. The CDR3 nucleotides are TGCAGCGTTGGCAGGAACACTGAAGCTTTCTTT. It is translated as CSVGRNTEAFF.

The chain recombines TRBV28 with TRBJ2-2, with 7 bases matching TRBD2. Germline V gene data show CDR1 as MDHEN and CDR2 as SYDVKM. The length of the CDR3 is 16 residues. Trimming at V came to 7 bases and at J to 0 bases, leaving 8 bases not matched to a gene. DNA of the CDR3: TGTGCCAGCACCTACCCGGGGGGTGCGAACACCGGGGAGCTGTTTTTT. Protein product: CASTYPGGANTGELFF.

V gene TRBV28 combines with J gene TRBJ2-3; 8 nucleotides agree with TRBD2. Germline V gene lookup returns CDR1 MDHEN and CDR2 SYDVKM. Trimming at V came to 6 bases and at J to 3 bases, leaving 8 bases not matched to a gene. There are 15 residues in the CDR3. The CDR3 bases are TGTGCCAGCAGCTTCAGCGGGAGTTTGACAGATACGCAGTATTTT. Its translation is CASSFSGSLTDTQYF.

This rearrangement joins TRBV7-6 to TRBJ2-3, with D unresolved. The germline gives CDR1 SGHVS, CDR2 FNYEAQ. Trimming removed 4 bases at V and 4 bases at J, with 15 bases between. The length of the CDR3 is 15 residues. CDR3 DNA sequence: TGTGCCAGCAGCTCTATGTCAGGAACGGCAGATACGCAGTATTTT. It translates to CASSSMSGTADTQYF.

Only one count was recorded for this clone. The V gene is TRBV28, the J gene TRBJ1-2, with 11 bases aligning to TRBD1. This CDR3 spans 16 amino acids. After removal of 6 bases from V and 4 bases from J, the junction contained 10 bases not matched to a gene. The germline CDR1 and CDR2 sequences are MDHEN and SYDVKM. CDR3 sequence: CASSYWGQGGLYGYTF. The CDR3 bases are TGTGCCAGCAGCTATTGGGGACAGGGGGGACTCTATGGCTACACCTTC.

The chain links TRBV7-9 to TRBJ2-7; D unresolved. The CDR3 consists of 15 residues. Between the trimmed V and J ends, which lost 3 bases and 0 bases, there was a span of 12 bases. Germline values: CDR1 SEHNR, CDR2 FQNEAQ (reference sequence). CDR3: CASSFAVPDSYEQYF. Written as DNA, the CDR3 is TGTGCCAGCAGCTTTGCAGTGCCCGACTCCTACGAGCAGTACTTC.

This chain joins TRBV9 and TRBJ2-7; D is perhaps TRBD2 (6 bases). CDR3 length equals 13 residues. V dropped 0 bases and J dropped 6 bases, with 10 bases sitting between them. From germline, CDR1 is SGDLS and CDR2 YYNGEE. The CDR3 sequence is CASSVGGTSEQYF. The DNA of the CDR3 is TGTGCCAGCAGCGTAGGCGGGACGTCCGAGCAGTACTTC.